This T cell receptor beta chain appears in the sequencing data of a study of radiotherapy plus CTLA-4 blockade in lung cancer. The CDR3 covers 16 residues. The germline V gene encodes CDR1 MGHRA and CDR2 YSYEKL. The ends were cut back, 2 bases at V and 9 bases at J, with 20 bases in the middle. Some clones are missing from TCRdb's copy, which holds only in-frame ones; the method was immunoSEQ multiplex PCR. The sample records about 98,000 clones, around 86% being singletons. V usage is TRBV4-1 and J usage is TRBJ2-1, with D unresolved. This sample comprised peripheral blood, obtained from a patient treated with radiotherapy plus ipilimumab. This receptor was taken from a human donor with non-small cell lung cancer who had a partial response to radiotherapy plus ipilimumab. CDR3 residues: CASSQRPVPVSGEQFF. Here the CDR3 DNA reads TGCGCCAGCAGCCAACGCCCAGTCCCAGTTTCGGGTGAGCAGTTCTTC.